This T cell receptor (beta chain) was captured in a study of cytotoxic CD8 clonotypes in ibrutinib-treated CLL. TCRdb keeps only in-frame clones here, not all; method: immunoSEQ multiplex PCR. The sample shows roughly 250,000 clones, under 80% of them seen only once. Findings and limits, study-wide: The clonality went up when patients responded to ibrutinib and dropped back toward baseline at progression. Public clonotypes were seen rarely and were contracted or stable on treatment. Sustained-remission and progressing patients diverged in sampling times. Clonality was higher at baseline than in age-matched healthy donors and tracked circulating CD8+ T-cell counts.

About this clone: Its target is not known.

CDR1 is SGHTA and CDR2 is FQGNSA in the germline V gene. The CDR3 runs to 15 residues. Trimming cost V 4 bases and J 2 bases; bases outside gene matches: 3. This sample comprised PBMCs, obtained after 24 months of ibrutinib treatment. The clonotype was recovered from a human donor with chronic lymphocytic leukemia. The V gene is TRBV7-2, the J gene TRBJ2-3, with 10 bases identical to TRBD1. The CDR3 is CASSSDRGPTDTQYF. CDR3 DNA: TGTGCCAGCAGCTCCGACAGGGGGCCCACAGATACGCAGTATTTT.